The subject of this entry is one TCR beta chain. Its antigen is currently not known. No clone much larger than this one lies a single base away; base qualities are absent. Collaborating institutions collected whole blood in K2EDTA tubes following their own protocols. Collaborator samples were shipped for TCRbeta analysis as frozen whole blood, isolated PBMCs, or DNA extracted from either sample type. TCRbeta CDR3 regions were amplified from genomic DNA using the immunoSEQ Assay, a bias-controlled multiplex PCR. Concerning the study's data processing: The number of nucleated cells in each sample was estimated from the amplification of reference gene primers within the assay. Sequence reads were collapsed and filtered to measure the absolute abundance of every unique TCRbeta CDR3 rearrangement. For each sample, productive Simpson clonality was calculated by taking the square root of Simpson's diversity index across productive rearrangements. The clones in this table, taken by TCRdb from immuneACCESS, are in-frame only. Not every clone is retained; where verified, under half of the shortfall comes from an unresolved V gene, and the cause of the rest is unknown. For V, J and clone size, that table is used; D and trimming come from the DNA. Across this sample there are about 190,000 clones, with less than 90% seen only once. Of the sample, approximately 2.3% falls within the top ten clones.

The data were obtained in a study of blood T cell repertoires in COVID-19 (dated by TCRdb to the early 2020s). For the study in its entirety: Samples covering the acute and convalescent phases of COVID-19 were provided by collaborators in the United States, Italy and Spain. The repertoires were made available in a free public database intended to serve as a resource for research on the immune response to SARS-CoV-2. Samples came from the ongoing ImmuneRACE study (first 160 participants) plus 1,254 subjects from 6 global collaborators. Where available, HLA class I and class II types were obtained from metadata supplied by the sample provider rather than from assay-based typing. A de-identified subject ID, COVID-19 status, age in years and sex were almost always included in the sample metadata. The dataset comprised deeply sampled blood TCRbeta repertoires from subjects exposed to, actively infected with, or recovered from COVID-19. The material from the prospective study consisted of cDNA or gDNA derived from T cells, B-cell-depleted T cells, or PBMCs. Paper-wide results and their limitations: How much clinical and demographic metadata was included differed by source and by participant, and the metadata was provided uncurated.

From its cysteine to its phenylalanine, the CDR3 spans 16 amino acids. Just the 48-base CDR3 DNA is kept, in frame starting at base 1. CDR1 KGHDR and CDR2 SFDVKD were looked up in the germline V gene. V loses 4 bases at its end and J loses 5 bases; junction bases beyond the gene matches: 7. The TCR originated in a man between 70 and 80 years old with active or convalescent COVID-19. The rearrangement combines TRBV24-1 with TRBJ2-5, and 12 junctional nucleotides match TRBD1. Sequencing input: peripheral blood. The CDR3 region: CATSDPGTGGLETQYF. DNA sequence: TGTGCCACCAGTGACCCGGGGACAGGGGGCCTGGAGACCCAGTACTTC.